These 21 T cell receptor beta chains were all obtained from the same sample, sequenced in a study of immune cell composition in non-small cell lung cancer. Assay: immunoSEQ multiplex PCR; the TCRdb copy retains only in-frame clones and omits some. The repertoire includes about 3,100 clones, roughly 70% of them detected once, and around 15% sits in the top ten. Normal lung was sampled as far from the tumour as possible, at least 3 cm. These data also formed part of another study, on CD4 T cells in lung cancer.

What was sequenced was non-adjacent lung tissue. The receptors were sampled from a human donor with non-small cell lung cancer.

In this sample, this clone turned up a few times. The chain combines TRBV9 with TRBJ2-3; 7 bases match TRBD1. V trimming: 5 bases; J trimming: 4 bases; junction bases outside the gene matches: 7. The CDR3 covers 14 residues. Germline V gives CDR1 SGDLS, CDR2 YYNGEE. For the CDR3, the DNA is TGTGCCAGCAGTAGGGGGCAGGGCCCAGATACGCAGTATTTT. Its protein is CASSRGQGPDTQYF. The full variable domain, rest sourced from reference TRBV9 and TRBJ2-3, is DSGVTQTPKHLITATGQRVTLRCSPRSGDLSVYWYQQSLDQGLQFLIQYYNGEERAKGNILERFSAQQFPDLHSELNLSSLELGDSALYFCASSRGQGPDTQYFGPGTRLTVL.

The chain carries TRBV27 and TRBJ2-3; perhaps TRBD1 as D (6 bases). The germline gives CDR1 MNHEY, CDR2 SMNVEV (reference sequence). This CDR3 spans 14 amino acids. V was trimmed by 8 bases and J by 0 bases, leaving 12 bases between them. Here the CDR3 reads CASGRGLSTDTQYF. CDR3 bases: TGTGCCAGCGGTAGGGGGTTAAGCACAGATACGCAGTATTTT.

The genes are TRBV25-1 and TRBJ2-1; D gene unclear. CDR3 length: 15 amino acids. The V end lost 2 bases, the J end lost 1 base, and 9 bases lay between the germline ends. Germline values: CDR1 MGHDK, CDR2 SYGVNS. CDR3 loop: CASSEVERSYNEQFF. The CDR3 nucleotides are TGTGCCAGCAGTGAAGTGGAGAGATCCTACAATGAGCAGTTCTTC.

This chain uses TRBV25-1 with TRBJ2-1, with D perhaps matching TRBD1 (5 bases). This CDR3 region has 15 residues. V was clipped by 2 bases and J by 0 bases, with 8 bases between them. Germline loops: CDR1 MGHDK, CDR2 SYGVNS. The DNA for the CDR3 is TGTGCCAGCAGTGAAACCCAGGGCTCCTACAATGAGCAGTTCTTC. It specifies CASSETQGSYNEQFF. Using reference TRBV25-1 and TRBJ2-1 for the parts outside the CDR3, the full variable domain is EADIYQTPRYLVIGTGKKITLECSQTMGHDKMYWYQQDPGMELHLIHYSYGVNSTEKGDLSSESTVSRIRTEHFPLTLESARPSHTSQYLCASSETQGSYNEQFFGPGTRLTVL.

The gene calls are TRBV10-3 and TRBJ1-2, with TRBD1 as a possible D gene (6 bases). The CDR3 covers 13 residues. Trimming pared 2 bases from V and 3 bases from J, leaving 7 bases between. Germline V CDR1 and CDR2: ENHRY, SYGVKD. The CDR3 spells CAISEEGDYGYTF. CDR3 DNA sequence: TGTGCCATCAGTGAGGAGGGGGACTATGGCTACACCTTC.

The chain links TRBV5-1 to TRBJ1-1; D possibly corresponds to TRBD1 (5 bases). Trimming left V 8 bases short and J 7 bases short, with 12 bases between. Germline CDR1 SGHRS, CDR2 YFSETQ. The CDR3 runs 11 residues. CDR3 in amino acids: CASSQGSEAFF. CDR3 bases: TGCGCCAGTTCCCAGGGCAGTGAAGCTTTCTTT.

There are a few counts of this clone. The V and J genes are TRBV29-1 and TRBJ2-6; tentative D call: TRBD1 (6 bases). Germline values: CDR1 SQVTM, CDR2 ANQGSEA. The V end was cut by 4 bases, the J end by 1 base, with 11 bases between. The CDR3 sequence is 15 residues long. The CDR3: CSVAPGTSGANVLTF. The CDR3 nucleotides are TGCAGCGTTGCCCCAGGGACATCTGGGGCCAACGTCCTGACTTTC.

This rearrangement joins TRBV27 to TRBJ2-7; D is undetermined. The CDR3 is 15 amino acids. V was trimmed by 3 bases and J by 9 bases, leaving 21 bases between them. Germline V lookup: CDR1 MNHEY, CDR2 SMNVEV (reference sequence). The CDR3 region is CASSFGSQTLRGQYF. CDR3 nucleotide sequence: TGTGCCAGCAGTTTTGGGTCCCAGACCTTACGAGGGCAGTACTTC.

This rearrangement joins TRBV5-6 to TRBJ2-1, with a possible D match to TRBD1 (5 bases). There are 15 residues in the CDR3. With 3 bases removed from V and 4 bases from J, the gap between germline ends came to 14 bases. Germline values: CDR1 SGHDT, CDR2 YYEEEE. The CDR3 region has the DNA TGTGCCAGCAGCTCGATGTTGACAGCGTACAATGAGCAGTTCTTC. This translates into CASSSMLTAYNEQFF.

This clone was counted between two and nine times. The chain has TRBV4-1 and TRBJ2-1; 10 positions match TRBD2. V was clipped by 4 bases and J by 10 bases; unmatched bases: 13. Germline CDR1 and CDR2: MGHRA and YSYEKL. The CDR3 contains 16 residues. The CDR3 sequence is CASSPQREGPLKEQFF. The CDR3, as DNA: TGCGCCAGCAGCCCCCAGCGGGAGGGCCCTCTTAAAGAGCAGTTCTTC.

This chain uses TRBV10-2 with TRBJ2-7; D is uncertain. V was pared by 8 bases and J by 0 bases, with 14 bases between. From germline, CDR1 is WSHSY and CDR2 SAAADI. The CDR3 sequence is 14 residues long. CDR3 region: CASQTDTNSYEQYF. As DNA, the CDR3 is TGCGCCAGCCAGACCGACACCAACTCCTACGAGCAGTACTTC.

In this sample, this clone turned up once. The chain combines TRBV5-1 with TRBJ2-7, with TRBD1 matching over 9 bases. The germline V gene encodes CDR1 SGHRS and CDR2 YFSETQ. The CDR3 spans 14 residues. V gave up 2 bases and J gave up 7 bases; unmatched junction bases: 7. The CDR3 is CASSLQGAREEQYF. The CDR3, as DNA: TGCGCCAGCAGCTTACAGGGGGCGCGAGAAGAGCAGTACTTC.

This clone was picked up a small number of times. The CDR3 DNA follows: TGTGCCAGTACCTCTCTGGCAGGTAGCAATCAGCCCCAGCATTTT. The encoded protein is CASTSLAGSNQPQHF. This chain links TRBV19 with TRBJ1-5; D uncertain. Germline assignment: CDR1 LNHDA and CDR2 SQIVND (reference sequence). The CDR3 spans 15 residues. V dropped 7 bases and J dropped 0 bases, with 13 bases sitting between them. Looking up the rest from reference TRBV19 and TRBJ1-5 gives the full variable domain: DGGITQSPKYLFRKEGQNVTLSCEQNLNHDAMYWYRQDPGQGLRLIYYSQIVNDFQKGDIAEGYSVSREKKESFPLTVTSAQKNPTAFYLCASTSLAGSNQPQHFGDGTRLSIL.

This clone was seen more than once but under ten times. This CDR3 is CASSLARDRVGDTQYF. Here the CDR3 DNA reads TGCGCCAGCAGCTTGGCCAGAGACAGGGTAGGCGATACGCAGTATTTT. The V and J genes are TRBV5-1 and TRBJ2-3; TRBD1 agrees at 7 bases. The germline gives CDR1 SGHRS, CDR2 YFSETQ. V gave up 0 bases and J gave up 6 bases; unmatched junction bases: 10. The length of the CDR3 is 16 residues.

There are a few counts of this clone. The V and J genes are TRBV9 and TRBJ2-7; 12 bases agree with TRBD2. The CDR3 runs to 16 residues. Germline V lookup: CDR1 SGDLS, CDR2 YYNGEE. Trimming removed 0 bases from V and 6 bases from J; junction bases left unmatched: 7. This chain's CDR3 is CASSVESTSGRLEQYV. DNA of the CDR3: TGTGCCAGCAGCGTAGAGTCCACTAGCGGGAGGCTCGAGCAGTACGTC.

This clone was seen more than once but under ten times. The chain is built from TRBV10-1 and TRBJ2-1; 8 bases line up with TRBD1. The germline CDR1 and CDR2 sequences are WNHNN and SYGVQD (reference sequence). V lost 3 bases and J lost 9; bases outside the gene matches: 4. CDR3 length equals 13 residues. The CDR3 is CASSDRTGIEQFF. In nucleotides, the CDR3 is TGCGCCAGCAGTGATCGGACAGGGATTGAGCAGTTCTTC.

J is TRBJ2-7 and V is TRBV10-3; 14 positions agree with TRBD2. The CDR3 is 15 amino acids. V was pared by 6 bases and J by 4 bases, with 5 bases of the junction left unmatched. In germline, CDR1 is ENHRY, CDR2 SYGVKD. CDR3 in DNA: TGTGCCATCAGCTCACGGACTAGCGGGGGGTACGAGCAGTACTTC. Translating it yields CAISSRTSGGYEQYF.

The J gene is TRBJ2-1, the V gene TRBV25-1; 16 bases match TRBD2. The V segment lost 6 bases and the J segment 7 bases; nucleotides outside the gene matches: 6. Germline V gene lookup returns CDR1 MGHDK and CDR2 SYGVNS. CDR3 length equals 16 residues. CDR3 nucleotides: TGTGCCAGCAGCCCACGGGGACTAGCGGGAGGGAATGAGCAGTTCTTC. Its translation: CASSPRGLAGGNEQFF.

The chain couples TRBV2 to TRBJ2-4; 12 positions match TRBD2. V gave up 4 bases and J gave up 6 bases; unmatched junction bases: 1. The CDR3 is 14 residues long. CDR1 is SNHLY, CDR2 FYNNEI, per germline. The CDR3: CASSGGLAGNIQYF. As DNA, the CDR3 is TGTGCCAGCAGTGGGGGACTAGCGGGAAACATTCAGTACTTC. The variable domain in full, with the rest retrieved from reference TRBV2 and TRBJ2-4, is EPEVTQTPSHQVTQMGQEVILRCVPISNHLYFYWYRQILGQKVEFLVSFYNNEISEKSEIFDDQFSVERPDGSNFTLKIRSTKLEDSAMYFCASSGGLAGNIQYFGAGTRLSVL.

The chain combines TRBV9 with TRBJ1-1, with a possible D match to TRBD1 (6 bases). The germline CDR1 and CDR2 sequences are SGDLS and YYNGEE. The CDR3 is 14 amino acids. V lost 0 bases, J lost 7 bases, and 13 bases lay in between. Written as DNA, the CDR3 is TGTGCCAGCAGCGTAGTCAGGGGCTGGGGTGAAGCTTTCTTT. This sequence encodes CASSVVRGWGEAFF. The variable domain in full, with the rest retrieved from reference TRBV9 and TRBJ1-1, is DSGVTQTPKHLITATGQRVTLRCSPRSGDLSVYWYQQSLDQGLQFLIQYYNGEERAKGNILERFSAQQFPDLHSELNLSSLELGDSALYFCASSVVRGWGEAFFGQGTRLTVV.

The rearrangement joins TRBV6-1 to TRBJ1-4; TRBD1 is a possible D gene (5 bases). V lost 10 bases and J lost 8, with 17 bases in between. This CDR3 is 13 amino acids long. Per germline, CDR1 MNHNS and CDR2 SASEGT. Written as DNA, the CDR3 is TGTGCCACTAACAGGCAAAGGGAAGAAAAACTGTTTTTT. It yields the protein CATNRQREEKLFF.